These 3 T cell receptor beta chains were sequenced from one sample in a study of T cells in Graves' hyperthyroidism and ophthalmopathy. RNA transcripts provided the source from which TCR beta CDR3 regions were amplified. During a first-round RT-PCR of the TCR CDR3, the HTBI primer set was used. TCRdb fed the multiplex PCR reads into MiXCR, producing one record per CDR3 protein. The sample includes about 400,000 distinct CDR3 sequences, under 15% of them seen just once. The sample comprised blood. Every receptor here comes from a woman in her late teens or twenties with Graves' hyperthyroidism.

The sample holds many counts of this clonotype. V usage is TRBV28 and J usage is TRBJ1-2, with D possibly matching TRBD1 (6 bases). This CDR3 contains 15 residues. The germline V gene has CDR1 MDHEN and CDR2 SYDVKM. The V gene lost 7 bases and the J gene lost 7 bases, with 22 bases spanning the gap. The CDR3 nucleotides read TGTGCCAGCAACCATTCCGGGACAAAATCCCCTGGCTACACCTTC. It translates to CASNHSGTKSPGYTF.

In its sample, this clonotype was seen many times. The J gene is TRBJ1-1, the V gene TRBV7-8; unclear D gene. Trimming took off 6 bases at V and 3 bases at J, with 8 bases between the two ends. Germline V CDR1 and CDR2: SGHVS, FQNEAQ. The CDR3 contains 12 residues. In nucleotides, the CDR3 is TGTGCCAGCAGGGACCGGGACACTGAAGCTTTCTTT. Translating it yields CASRDRDTEAFF. The full variable domain, in which reference TRBV7-8 and TRBJ1-1 provide the parts outside the CDR3, is GAGVSQSPRYKVAKRGQDVALRCDPISGHVSLFWYQQALGQGPEFLTYFQNEAQLDKSGLPSDRFFAERPEGSVSTLKIQRTQQEDSAVYLCASRDRDTEAFFGQGTRLTVV.

Many counts were recorded for this clonotype. The chain has TRBV28 and TRBJ2-7, with D hard to call. This CDR3 has 16 amino acids. Trimming stripped 10 bases from V and 4 bases from J, with 26 bases between. Per the germline V gene, CDR1 is MDHEN and CDR2 is SYDVKM. The CDR3 DNA reads TGTGCCACCACTACCCCCAACGTAGTGCCAATGTACGAGCAGTACTTC. Amino acid sequence: CATTTPNVVPMYEQYF.